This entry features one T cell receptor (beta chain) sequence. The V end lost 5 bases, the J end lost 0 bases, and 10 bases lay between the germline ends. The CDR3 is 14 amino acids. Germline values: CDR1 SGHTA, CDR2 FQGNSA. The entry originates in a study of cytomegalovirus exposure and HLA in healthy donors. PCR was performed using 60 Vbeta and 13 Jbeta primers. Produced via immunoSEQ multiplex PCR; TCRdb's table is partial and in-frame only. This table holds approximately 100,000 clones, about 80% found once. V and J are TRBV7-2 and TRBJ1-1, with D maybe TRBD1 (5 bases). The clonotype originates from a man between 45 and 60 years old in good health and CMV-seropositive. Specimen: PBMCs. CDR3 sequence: CASSPTAMNTEAFF. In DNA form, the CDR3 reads TGTGCCAGCAGCCCGACAGCCATGAACACTGAAGCTTTCTTT.